The following is a TCR beta chain sequence with its context. The germline V and J ends were trimmed by 6 bases and 3 bases, with 15 bases remaining between them. Germline CDR1 reads SGHTS; CDR2 reads YDEGEE. The CDR3 is made up of 15 amino acids. This entry is derived from a study of response to subunit inactivated influenza vaccine. TCRdb used MiXCR to reprocess the RT-PCR reads, holding one entry per CDR3 protein. The data hold roughly 540,000 distinct CDR3 sequences, with approximately 22% observed a single time. This sample also appeared in a second study, on T cells expressing NK-cell markers. That source reports: 5'RACE template switching with UMIs produced the TCR beta cDNA. Investigators obtained TCR beta repertoires from sorted CD3+CD56+NKG2C+, CD3+CD56+NKG2C- and CD3+CD56-NKG2C+ T cells.

This chain uses TRBV5-8 with TRBJ2-2; maybe TRBD1 (6 bases). Sequencing used CD4+ T cells sorted from PBMCs, obtained 12 days after vaccination. This clonotype originated in a man aged 50-59 years who received an inactivated influenza vaccine. CDR3 sequence: CASTFRDTHTGELFF. The CDR3 coding sequence is TGTGCCAGCACCTTCCGGGACACCCACACCGGGGAGCTGTTTTTT.